Sequencing of this TCR beta chain was carried out in a study of blood T cell repertoires in COVID-19. Produced via immunoSEQ multiplex PCR; TCRdb's table is partial and in-frame only. The table shows under 350,000 clones, with around nine tenths occurring only once. The CDR3 length is 16 residues. Trimming removed 2 bases from V and 3 bases from J, with 13 bases in between. From germline, CDR1 is MDHEN and CDR2 SYDVKM. This receptor was obtained from a man aged 35 to 55 with acute or convalescent COVID-19. V usage is TRBV28 and J usage is TRBJ1-4, with D possibly TRBD1 on 5 matching bases. Sequenced material: peripheral blood. CDR3 protein: CASSLNAAGSNEKLFF. The CDR3 DNA sequence: TGTGCCAGCAGTTTAAATGCGGCAGGGTCTAATGAAAAACTGTTTTTT.